The rows below give T cell receptor beta chains drawn from one sample of a study of OX40 agonist ivuxolimab in advanced cancers. Clones were sequenced by immunoSEQ multiplex PCR, and TCRdb holds only the in-frame ones, with some missing. The sample yields more than 100,000 clones, about 92% seen once. This specimen consisted of CD4+ or CD8+ T cells sorted from blood, obtained in a trial of the OX40 agonist ivuxolimab. These receptors all stem from an adult with an advanced solid tumor such as melanoma, head and neck, liver or kidney cancer. The conserved cysteine and the conserved F or W are not part of the CDR3 here.

V: TRBV5-1; J: TRBJ2-3; CDR3: ASSRRGPSTDTQY
V: TRBV7-9; J: TRBJ2-1; CDR3: ASSRDDRVRNNEQF
V: TRBV5-1; J: TRBJ1-2; CDR3: AENPGTGGGYT
V: TRBV9; J: TRBJ1-1; CDR3: AGSGRQGASVTEAF
V: TRBV6-5; J: TRBJ1-2; CDR3: ASSYSRAGYYGYT
V: TRBV7-9; J: TRBJ2-7; CDR3: ASSLVGGAYEQY
V: TRBV6-6; J: TRBJ2-4; CDR3: ASSYSWETAKNIQY
V: TRBV7-2; J: TRBJ2-5; CDR3: ASSPGPPTNYRETQY
V: TRBV5-5; J: TRBJ2-7; CDR3: ASSLAAALPSSYEQY
V: TRBV7-9; J: TRBJ2-5; CDR3: ASSLGQYQETQY
V: TRBV6-1; J: TRBJ1-5; CDR3: ASIRGQQNQPQH
V: TRBV6-4; J: TRBJ1-1; CDR3: ASRLTANTEAF
V: TRBV25-1; J: TRBJ2-7; CDR3: ASTRNAYEQY
V: TRBV25-1; J: TRBJ2-2; CDR3: ASSVGGLTSNTGELF
V: TRBV7-9; J: TRBJ2-1; CDR3: ASSRPSDSHSDEQF
V: TRBV9; J: TRBJ2-1; CDR3: ASSVRGLEYNEQF
V: TRBV5-5; J: TRBJ2-5; CDR3: ASSLPQQETQY
V: TRBV7-3; J: TRBJ1-2; CDR3: ASSVRGYGYT
V: TRBV4-3; J: TRBJ1-4; CDR3: ASSQMRSNSKLF
V: TRBV5-1; J: TRBJ2-2; CDR3: ASSLGGTSDTGELF
V: TRBV18; J: TRBJ1-4; CDR3: ASSPPQGATNEKLF
V: TRBV7-2; J: TRBJ2-5; CDR3: ASSLDRVGETQY
V: TRBV19; J: TRBJ1-6; CDR3: ASSIMTDNSPLH
V: TRBV4-3; J: TRBJ1-1; CDR3: ASSQDGQGRTEAF
V: TRBV27; J: TRBJ1-6; CDR3: ASSFPTGSSYNSPLH
V: TRBV7-8; J: TRBJ1-6; CDR3: ASSPGQYNSPLH
V: TRBV14; J: TRBJ1-2; CDR3: ASSQDPNNYGYT
V: TRBV9; J: TRBJ1-1; CDR3: ASSVKQGNTEAF
V: TRBV10-1; J: TRBJ2-3; CDR3: ASSESLSATSTDTQY
V: TRBV28; J: TRBJ2-5; CDR3: ASSLDPTQY
V: TRBV19; J: TRBJ2-3; CDR3: ATASSGSRADTQY
V: TRBV6-5; J: TRBJ1-3; CDR3: ASRMGDNSGNTIY
V: TRBV7-9; J: TRBJ2-7; CDR3: ASSFGDDTYEQY
V: TRBV5-1; J: TRBJ2-1; CDR3: ASSQGPATYNEQF
V: TRBV5-6; J: TRBJ1-2; CDR3: ASTSNRGYT
V: TRBV4-2; J: TRBJ2-5; CDR3: ASSQLNGASGRGETQY
V: TRBV6-6; J: TRBJ2-3; CDR3: ASSYQGSRTDTQY
V: TRBV30; J: TRBJ2-7; CDR3: AWSASTQGAPDEQY
V: TRBV28; J: TRBJ2-7; CDR3: ASSPLRESYEQY